Below, 5 T cell receptor beta chains from the same sample are listed, as sequenced in a study of blood T cell repertoires in COVID-19. TCRdb keeps only in-frame clones here, not all; method: immunoSEQ multiplex PCR. The sample holds over 150,000 clones; 80% to 90% are singletons and the top ten take about 12%. The material sequenced was PBMCs or T cells enriched from blood (not recorded which). The receptors shown here come from a man aged 40-49 years who had recovered from COVID-19.

The chain is built from TRBV9 and TRBJ2-3; a weak D match, TRBD2 (7 bases). In germline, CDR1 is SGDLS, CDR2 YYNGEE. V was trimmed by 4 bases and J by 2 bases, leaving 20 bases between them. This CDR3 has 17 residues. CDR3 sequence reads: CASSLSEGGGPTDTQYF. Written as DNA, the CDR3 is TGTGCCAGCAGCCTCTCAGAGGGGGGGGGACCCACAGATACGCAGTATTTT.

This clone was counted between two and nine times. This chain connects TRBV28 to TRBJ1-1, with 11 bases aligning to TRBD1. The CDR3 extends over 15 amino acids. Trimming cost V 6 bases and J 3 bases; bases outside gene matches: 6. Germline lookup yields CDR1 MDHEN and CDR2 SYDVKM. In DNA form, the CDR3 reads TGTGCCAGCAGCTCGGGACAGGGGGGCTACACTGAAGCTTTCTTT. Its translation is CASSSGQGGYTEAFF.

The chain employs TRBV6-5 and TRBJ2-1; 7 bases match TRBD1. The V gene's germline CDR1 is MNHEY and CDR2 SVGAGI. V gave up 2 bases and J gave up 5 bases; unmatched junction bases: 6. This CDR3 region has 15 residues. CDR3 DNA: TGTGCCAGCAGTTACGGAACAGGGGACAACAATGAGCAGTTCTTC. Translating gives CASSYGTGDNNEQFF.

The gene calls are TRBV2 and TRBJ1-2; 10 nucleotides agree with TRBD1. Germline CDR1 reads SNHLY; CDR2 reads FYNNEI. The CDR3 runs 14 residues. V trimming: 4 bases; J trimming: 4 bases; junction bases outside the gene matches: 3. CDR3 nucleotides: TGTGCCAGCAGTGTAGGACAGGGGGTCTATGGCTACACCTTC. Encoded protein: CASSVGQGVYGYTF.

This clone appeared a few times. CDR3 region: CASSVGGGWGSHNYGYTF. In DNA, the CDR3 is TGTGCCAGCAGCGTCGGGGGAGGGTGGGGTTCCCATAACTATGGCTACACCTTC. The chain carries TRBV9 and TRBJ1-2; maybe TRBD1 (5 bases). The CDR3 contains 18 residues. V was clipped by 2 bases and J by 1 base, with 21 bases between them. Germline CDR1 reads SGDLS; CDR2 reads YYNGEE.